The source of this T cell receptor (beta chain) is a study of CD8 T cells in Susac syndrome. Overall study context: Among sequenced Susac syndrome patients, about six had active disease and about 8 were in remission.

Germline assignment: CDR1 DFQATT and CDR2 SNEGSKA (reference sequence). V was pared by 4 bases and J by 4 bases, with 11 bases between. CDR3 length equals 13 residues. Recently defined diagnostic criteria for definite or probable disease were fulfilled by Susac syndrome patients. An input of roughly 0.5 to 1 ug of RNA was subjected to reverse transcription using random hexamers. Coverage of TCR beta CDR3 amplification by immunoSEQ multiplex PCR extended to 54 Vbeta and 13 Jbeta. TCRdb itself ran the immunoSEQ multiplex PCR reads through MiXCR, one entry per CDR3 protein. The table lists about 240,000 distinct CDR3 sequences, approximately 95% of them singletons.

The V gene is TRBV20-1, the J gene TRBJ1-5; tentative D call: TRBD1 (6 bases). The source of this sequence is a human donor with Susac syndrome. The sample consisted of CD4+ T cells from PBMCs. The CDR3 sequence is CSAIPGTNQPQHF. The CDR3 DNA sequence: TGCAGTGCTATTCCAGGGACAAATCAGCCCCAGCATTTT.